Shown below are 18 T cell receptor beta chains from a single sample sequenced in a study of T-cell reconstitution after alpha-beta-depleted transplantation in children. Unique molecular identifiers were built into the TCRbeta library. One entry per CDR3 protein, called by TCRdb with MiXCR from the PCR reads. The data contain 700,000 to 950,000 distinct CDR3 sequences, roughly 15% of them seen just once; the ten biggest clones take up 5%. This material consisted of PBMCs, mostly from graft donor cells, taken 360 days after TCRalphabeta/CD19-depleted stem cell transplant. The receptor set was obtained from a male patient between 5 and 17 years old who had a stem cell transplant for acute lymphoblastic leukemia, so the T cells may come from the graft donor.

This chain joins TRBV27 and TRBJ2-1; 10 positions match TRBD2. The CDR3 extends over 20 amino acids. Germline V gives CDR1 MNHEY, CDR2 SMNVEV (reference sequence). Trimming removed 3 bases from V and 3 bases from J; junction bases left unmatched: 17. CDR3 coding DNA: TGTGCCAGCAGTTTGGGGAATGGTGTGGTTGGGACTAGCGTCTACAATGAGCAGTTCTTC. Amino acids: CASSLGNGVVGTSVYNEQFF.

A few counts support this clonotype. CDR3 amino acids: CASSYSIPPYEQYF. Here the CDR3 DNA reads TGTGCCAGCAGTTACTCGATCCCCCCCTACGAGCAGTACTTC. The V call is TRBV6-5, the J call TRBJ2-7; D gene uncertain. Germline lookup yields CDR1 MNHEY and CDR2 SVGAGI. The CDR3 totals 14 residues. Trimming shortened V by 0 bases and J by 2 bases, and 8 bases separated the two germline ends.

The chain links TRBV12-5 to TRBJ2-2, with TRBD2 matching 8 bases. Germline V gene data show CDR1 as LGHNT and CDR2 as FRNRAP. Trimming cost V 3 bases and J 6 bases; bases outside gene matches: 18. The CDR3 is made up of 19 amino acids. CDR3 amino acids: CASGFLVGVLAERSGELFF. In DNA, the CDR3 is TGTGCTAGTGGTTTCCTTGTGGGGGTACTAGCGGAACGTTCCGGGGAGCTGTTTTTT.

This clonotype has a handful of counts. At one end the junction does not follow the germline gene, possibly because of a read error. The genes are TRBV12-3 or TRBV12-4 and TRBJ2-1, with 8 bases matching TRBD2. This CDR3 is 12 amino acids long. DNA for the CDR3: TGTGCCAGCAGTCCCGAGCGGGAGAAAAACACCTTC. Amino acid sequence: CASSPEREKNTF.

The gene calls are TRBV13 and TRBJ2-7; possible D gene TRBD2, 5 bases. Trimming stripped 3 bases from V and 4 bases from J, with 13 bases between. CDR1 and CDR2 (germline): PRHDT, FYEKMQ (reference sequence). The CDR3 has 14 amino acids. Here the CDR3 DNA reads TGTGCCAGCAGCTTCGTTGGTAGGAGGTACGAGCAGTACTTC. Amino acid sequence: CASSFVGRRYEQYF.

The chain employs TRBV5-1 and TRBJ1-6; D is uncertain. Germline V gives CDR1 SGHRS, CDR2 YFSETQ. Deletions cut 4 bases from V and 8 bases from J, with 19 bases between. This CDR3 spans 16 amino acids. In nucleotides, the CDR3 is TGCGCCAGCAGCCGATTGCTGAGGGAACCCCATTCACCCCTCCACTTT. It codes for CASSRLLREPHSPLHF.

This clonotype was seen only a few times. The CDR3 sequence: CASSLDGAPYEQYF. CDR3 sequence (DNA): TGCGCCAGCAGCTTGGACGGGGCCCCCTACGAGCAGTACTTC. This chain uses TRBV5-1 with TRBJ2-7; possibly TRBD1 or TRBD2 for D (5 bases each). V gave up 0 bases and J gave up 2 bases, with 9 bases separating them. Germline lookup yields CDR1 SGHRS and CDR2 YFSETQ. CDR3 length: 14 amino acids.

This clonotype was picked up a small number of times. The chain couples TRBV20-1 to TRBJ1-5, with D perhaps matching TRBD1 (6 bases). Germline V gene lookup returns CDR1 DFQATT and CDR2 SNEGSKA (reference sequence). CDR3 length equals 13 residues. The V gene lost 6 bases and the J gene lost 4 bases, with 13 bases spanning the gap. CDR3 DNA sequence: TGCAGTGCCCAGAGGGACATGAATCAGCCCCAGCATTTT. Amino acids: CSAQRDMNQPQHF.

The V gene is TRBV24-1, the J gene TRBJ1-4; D is undetermined. The germline V gene has CDR1 KGHDR and CDR2 SFDVKD. The CDR3 is 12 residues long. V lost 9 bases and J lost 6, with 10 bases in between. CDR3 region: CATGGRDEKLFF. CDR3 in DNA: TGTGCCACCGGAGGACGGGATGAAAAACTGTTTTTT.

In this sample, this clonotype turned up a few times. The rearrangement joins TRBV3-1 to TRBJ2-7; a possible D gene is TRBD2 (6 bases). The CDR3 covers 14 residues. V was pared by 4 bases and J by 3 bases, with 13 bases between. The V gene's germline CDR1 is LGHDT and CDR2 YNNKEL (reference sequence). CDR3: CASSPPGLVYEQYF. CDR3 coding DNA: TGTGCCAGCAGCCCCCCGGGACTCGTCTACGAGCAGTACTTC.

In this sample, this clonotype turned up many times. V gene TRBV12-3 or TRBV12-4 combines with J gene TRBJ2-2; tentative D call: TRBD1 (6 bases). Trimming left V 6 bases short and J 3 bases short, with 8 bases between. The CDR3 spans 13 residues. The CDR3 sequence is CASRAGDTGELFF. The CDR3 bases are TGTGCCAGCAGGGCAGGGGACACCGGGGAGCTGTTTTTT.

This clonotype was observed at least ten times. This sequence joins TRBV5-5 and TRBJ2-5; D is perhaps TRBD2 (5 bases). V lost 1 base to trimming and J lost 5 bases, with 15 bases between them. The CDR3 spans 15 residues. Germline-derived CDR1 and CDR2 are SGHKS and YYEKEE (reference sequence). This chain's CDR3 is CASSLMTTRVETQYF. The DNA of the CDR3 is TGTGCCAGCAGCTTGATGACTACCCGCGTGGAGACCCAGTACTTC.

This clonotype came up a few times. V usage is TRBV5-1 and J usage is TRBJ2-4; D uncertain. Trimming removed 2 bases from V and 2 bases from J, with 8 bases in between. Per germline, CDR1 SGHRS and CDR2 YFSETQ. The CDR3 length is 14 residues. The CDR3 sequence is CASSLGPPKNIQYF. DNA for the CDR3: TGCGCCAGCAGCTTAGGGCCCCCCAAAAACATTCAGTACTTC.

CDR3 in DNA: TGTGCCAGCAGTGAGCGCAGGGGGGGATGGGATACGCAGTATTTT. Protein sequence: CASSERRGGWDTQYF. This chain connects TRBV2 to TRBJ2-3; tentatively, D is TRBD1 or TRBD2 (7 bases each). The CDR3 is 15 amino acids. V lost 3 bases and J 6 bases, leaving 16 bases between the germline ends. The germline V gene encodes CDR1 SNHLY and CDR2 FYNNEI.

This clonotype was found a few times. This sequence joins TRBV5-1 and TRBJ2-3; TRBD1 is a possible D gene (6 bases). CDR1 and CDR2 (germline): SGHRS, YFSETQ. The CDR3 length is 16 residues. Trimming removed 3 bases from V and 0 bases from J, with 14 bases in between. DNA for the CDR3: TGCGCCAGCAGCTCCCCTGGGGGCGGGAGCACAGATACGCAGTATTTT. Encoded protein: CASSSPGGGSTDTQYF.

The CDR3 here is CASSQEGQGNSPLHF. In DNA, the CDR3 is TGCGCCAGCAGCCAAGAAGGCCAAGGCAATTCACCCCTCCACTTT. This chain uses TRBV4-1 with TRBJ1-6; D is undetermined. CDR3 size: 15 residues. Trimming removed 0 bases at V and 7 bases at J, with 10 bases between. Germline V gene data show CDR1 as MGHRA and CDR2 as YSYEKL.

This clonotype was seen a handful of times. V usage is TRBV5-1 and J usage is TRBJ2-7; the D is unclear. V was pared by 4 bases and J by 5 bases, with 10 bases between. CDR1 and CDR2 (germline): SGHRS, YFSETQ. There are 12 residues in the CDR3. DNA of the CDR3: TGCGCCAGCAGCCAGTCGCTAAACGAGCAGTACTTC. It is translated as CASSQSLNEQYF.

This clonotype was seen at least ten times. The chain links TRBV12-3 or TRBV12-4 to TRBJ2-3; TRBD1 might be the D (6 bases). This CDR3 has 15 residues. V lost 6 bases, J lost 2 bases, and 15 bases lay in between. The CDR3 reads CASRSPRGPTDTQYF. DNA of the CDR3: TGTGCCAGCAGATCCCCCAGGGGACCCACAGATACGCAGTATTTT.